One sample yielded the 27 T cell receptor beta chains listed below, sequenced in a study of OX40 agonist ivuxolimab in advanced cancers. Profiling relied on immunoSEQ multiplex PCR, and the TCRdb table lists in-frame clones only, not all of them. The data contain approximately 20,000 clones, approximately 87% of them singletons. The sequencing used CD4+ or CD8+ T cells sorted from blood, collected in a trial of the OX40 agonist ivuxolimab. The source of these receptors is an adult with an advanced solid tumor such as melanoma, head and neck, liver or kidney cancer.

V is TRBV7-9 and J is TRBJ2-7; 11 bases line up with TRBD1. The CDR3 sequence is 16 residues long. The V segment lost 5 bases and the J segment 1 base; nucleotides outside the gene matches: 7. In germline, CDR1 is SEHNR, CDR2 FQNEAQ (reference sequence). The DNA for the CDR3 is TGTGCCAGCAGCCCCCAGGACAGGGGGCTATCCTACGAGCAGTACTTC. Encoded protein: CASSPQDRGLSYEQYF.

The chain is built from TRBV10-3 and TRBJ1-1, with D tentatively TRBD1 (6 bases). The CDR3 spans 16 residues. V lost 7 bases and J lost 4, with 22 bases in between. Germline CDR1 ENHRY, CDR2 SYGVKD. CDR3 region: CAITSGGKKGGTEAFF. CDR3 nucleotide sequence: TGTGCCATCACCTCCGGTGGGAAAAAAGGGGGCACTGAAGCTTTCTTT.

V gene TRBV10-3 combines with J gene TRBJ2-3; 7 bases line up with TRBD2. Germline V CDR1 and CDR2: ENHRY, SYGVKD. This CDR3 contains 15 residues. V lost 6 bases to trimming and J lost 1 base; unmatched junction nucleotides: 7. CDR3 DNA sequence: TGTGCCATCAGGGATACTAGCGCCCGCACAGATACGCAGTATTTT. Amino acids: CAIRDTSARTDTQYF.

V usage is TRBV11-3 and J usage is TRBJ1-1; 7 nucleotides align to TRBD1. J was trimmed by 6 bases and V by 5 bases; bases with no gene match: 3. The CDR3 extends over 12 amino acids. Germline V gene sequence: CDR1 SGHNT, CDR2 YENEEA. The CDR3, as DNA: TGTGCCAGCAGCGCCGGGACAGCTGAAGCTTTCTTT. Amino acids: CASSAGTAEAFF. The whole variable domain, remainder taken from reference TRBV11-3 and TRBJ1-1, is EAGVVQSPRYKIIEKKQPVAFWCNPISGHNTLYWYLQNLGQGPELLIRYENEEAVDDSQLPKDRFSAERLKGVDSTLKIQPAELGDSAVYLCASSAGTAEAFFGQGTRLTVV.

CDR3 region: CASSERTGMNTEAFF. The CDR3, as DNA: TGTGCCAGCAGTGAAAGGACAGGAATGAACACTGAAGCTTTCTTT. The chain is built from TRBV6-1 and TRBJ1-1; 7 nucleotides match TRBD1. V dropped 2 bases and J dropped 0; count of bases not matched to a gene: 3. The V gene's germline CDR1 is MNHNS and CDR2 SASEGT. CDR3 length equals 15 residues.

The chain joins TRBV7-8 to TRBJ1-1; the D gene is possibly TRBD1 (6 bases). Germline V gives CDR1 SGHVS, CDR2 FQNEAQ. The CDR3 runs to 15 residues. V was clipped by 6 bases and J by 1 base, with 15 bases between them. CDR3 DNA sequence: TGTGCCAGCAGACAGGGAGTGTCGGGGAACACTGAAGCTTTCTTT. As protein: CASRQGVSGNTEAFF.

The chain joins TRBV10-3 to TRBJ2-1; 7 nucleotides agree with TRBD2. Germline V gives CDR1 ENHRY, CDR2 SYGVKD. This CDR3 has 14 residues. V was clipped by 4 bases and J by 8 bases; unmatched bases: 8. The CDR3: CAISGTSDEDEQFF. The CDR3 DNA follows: TGTGCCATCAGTGGGACTAGTGACGAGGATGAGCAGTTCTTC.

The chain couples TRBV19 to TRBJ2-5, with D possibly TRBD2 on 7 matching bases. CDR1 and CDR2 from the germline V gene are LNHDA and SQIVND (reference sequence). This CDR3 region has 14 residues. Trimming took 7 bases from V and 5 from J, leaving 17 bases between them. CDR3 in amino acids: CASNLGGRMETQYF. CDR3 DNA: TGTGCCAGTAACCTCGGGGGGCGGATGGAGACCCAGTACTTC.

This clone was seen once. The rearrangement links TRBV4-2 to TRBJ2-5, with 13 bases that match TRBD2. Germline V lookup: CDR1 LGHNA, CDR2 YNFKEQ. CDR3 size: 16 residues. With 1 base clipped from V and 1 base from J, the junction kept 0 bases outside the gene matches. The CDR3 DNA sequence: TGTGCCAGCAGCCAAGGACTAGCGGGGGGCCAAGAGACCCAGTACTTC. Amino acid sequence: CASSQGLAGGQETQYF.

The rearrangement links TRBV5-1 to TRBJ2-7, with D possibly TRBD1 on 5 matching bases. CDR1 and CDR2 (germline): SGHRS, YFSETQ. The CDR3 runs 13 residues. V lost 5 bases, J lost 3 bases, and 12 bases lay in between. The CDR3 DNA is TGCGCCAGCAGAATAGGGGCGGACTACGAGCAGTACTTC. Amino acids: CASRIGADYEQYF. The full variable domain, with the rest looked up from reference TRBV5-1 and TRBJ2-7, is KAGVTQTPRYLIKTRGQQVTLSCSPISGHRSVSWYQQTPGQGLQFLFEYFSETQRNKGNFPGRFSGRQFSNSRSEMNVSTLELGDSALYLCASRIGADYEQYFGPGTRLTVT.

The CDR3 reads CASSQGLSGDSSYNEQFF. CDR3 nucleotide sequence: TGCGCCAGCAGCCAAGGTCTGAGCGGGGATTCCTCCTACAATGAGCAGTTCTTC. This chain connects TRBV4-3 to TRBJ2-1; 7 nucleotides match TRBD2. The trim removed 1 base at V and 0 bases at J, leaving 9 bases unmatched. Germline assignment: CDR1 LGHNA and CDR2 YSLEER. The CDR3 is 18 residues long.

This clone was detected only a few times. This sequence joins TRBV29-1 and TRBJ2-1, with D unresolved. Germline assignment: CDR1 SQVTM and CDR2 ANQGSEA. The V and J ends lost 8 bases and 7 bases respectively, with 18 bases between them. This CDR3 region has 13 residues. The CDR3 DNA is TGCAGCTCCGTATATGTTACGGTGAATGAGCAGTTCTTC. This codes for CSSVYVTVNEQFF.

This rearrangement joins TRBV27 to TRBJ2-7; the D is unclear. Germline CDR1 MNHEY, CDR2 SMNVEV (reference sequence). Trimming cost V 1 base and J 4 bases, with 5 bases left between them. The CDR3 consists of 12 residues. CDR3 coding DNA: TGTGCCAGCAGTTTATTTTCGTACGAGCAGTACTTC. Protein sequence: CASSLFSYEQYF.

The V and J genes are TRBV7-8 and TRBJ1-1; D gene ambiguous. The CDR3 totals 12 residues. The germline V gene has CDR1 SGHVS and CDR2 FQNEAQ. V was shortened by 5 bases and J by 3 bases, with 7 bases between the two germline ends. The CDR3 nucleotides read TGTGCCAGCAGCCCACGGTACACTGAAGCTTTCTTT. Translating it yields CASSPRYTEAFF.

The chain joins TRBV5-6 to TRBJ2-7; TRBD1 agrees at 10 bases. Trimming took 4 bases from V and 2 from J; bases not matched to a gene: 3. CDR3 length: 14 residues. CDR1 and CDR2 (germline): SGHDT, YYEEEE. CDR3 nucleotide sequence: TGTGCCAGCAGCAAGGGACAGGGGACCTACGAGCAGTACTTC. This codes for CASSKGQGTYEQYF.

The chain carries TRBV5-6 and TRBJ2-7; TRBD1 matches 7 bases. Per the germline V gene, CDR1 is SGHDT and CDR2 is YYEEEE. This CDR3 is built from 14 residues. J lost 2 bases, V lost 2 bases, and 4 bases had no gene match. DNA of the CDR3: TGTGCCAGCAGCTTCAGGGACAGCCCCTACGAGCAGTACTTC. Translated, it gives CASSFRDSPYEQYF.

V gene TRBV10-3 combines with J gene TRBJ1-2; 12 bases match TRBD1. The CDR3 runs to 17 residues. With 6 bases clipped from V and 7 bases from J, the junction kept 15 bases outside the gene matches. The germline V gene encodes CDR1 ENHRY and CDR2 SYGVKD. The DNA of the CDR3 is TGTGCCATCAGCCAGACCTCGACGGGACAGGGGGCGGTTGGCTACACCTTC. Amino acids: CAISQTSTGQGAVGYTF.

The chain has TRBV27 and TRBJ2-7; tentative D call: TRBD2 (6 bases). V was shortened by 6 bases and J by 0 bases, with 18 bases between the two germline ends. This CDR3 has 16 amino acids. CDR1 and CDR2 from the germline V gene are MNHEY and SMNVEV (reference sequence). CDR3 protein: CASSRGSGEGSYEQYF. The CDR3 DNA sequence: TGTGCCAGCAGCCGTGGTAGCGGCGAGGGCTCCTACGAGCAGTACTTC.

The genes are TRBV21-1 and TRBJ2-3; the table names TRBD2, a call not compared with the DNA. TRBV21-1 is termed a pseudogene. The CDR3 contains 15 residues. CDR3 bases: TGTGCCAGCAGCAAAGTGGCTAGTAGATCAGATACGCAGTATTTT. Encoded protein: CASSKVASRSDTQYF.

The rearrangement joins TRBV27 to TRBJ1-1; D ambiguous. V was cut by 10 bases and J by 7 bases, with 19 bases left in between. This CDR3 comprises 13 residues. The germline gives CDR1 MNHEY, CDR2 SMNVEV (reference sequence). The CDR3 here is CATTSLGRNEAFF. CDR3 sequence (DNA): TGTGCCACCACCTCCTTGGGCAGGAATGAAGCTTTCTTT.

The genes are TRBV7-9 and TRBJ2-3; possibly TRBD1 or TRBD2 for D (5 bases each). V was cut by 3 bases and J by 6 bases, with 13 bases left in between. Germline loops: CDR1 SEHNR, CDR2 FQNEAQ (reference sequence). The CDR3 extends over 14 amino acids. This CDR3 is CASSLGDPPDTQYF. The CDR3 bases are TGTGCCAGCAGCTTGGGGGACCCTCCGGATACGCAGTATTTT.

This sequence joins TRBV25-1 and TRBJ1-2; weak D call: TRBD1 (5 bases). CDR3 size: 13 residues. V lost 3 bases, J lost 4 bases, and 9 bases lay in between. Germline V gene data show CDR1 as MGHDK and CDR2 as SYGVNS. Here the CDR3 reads CASSDLQAYGYTF. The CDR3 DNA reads TGTGCCAGCAGTGACCTACAGGCCTATGGCTACACCTTC.

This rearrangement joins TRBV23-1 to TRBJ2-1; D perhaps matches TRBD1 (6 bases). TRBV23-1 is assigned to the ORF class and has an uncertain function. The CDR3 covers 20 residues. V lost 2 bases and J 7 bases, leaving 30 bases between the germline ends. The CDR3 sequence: CASSQGFRQGLCPRVNEQFF. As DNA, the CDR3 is TGCGCCAGCAGTCAAGGGTTTCGGCAGGGGCTATGCCCGAGGGTTAATGAGCAGTTCTTC.

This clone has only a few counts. The CDR3 here is CSVGGQGAIDEQFF. The CDR3 bases are TGCAGCGTTGGGGGACAGGGGGCGATTGATGAGCAGTTCTTC. J is TRBJ2-1 and V is TRBV29-1; TRBD1 matches 12 bases. Germline CDR1 and CDR2: SQVTM and ANQGSEA. V shed 4 bases and J 8 bases; nucleotides not matched to a gene: 6. This CDR3 is 14 amino acids long.

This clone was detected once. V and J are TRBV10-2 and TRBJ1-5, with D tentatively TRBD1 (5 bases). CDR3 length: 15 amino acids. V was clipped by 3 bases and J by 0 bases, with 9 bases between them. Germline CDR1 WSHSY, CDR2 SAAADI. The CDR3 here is CASSDRVNSNQPQHF. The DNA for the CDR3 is TGCGCCAGCAGTGACAGGGTGAATAGCAATCAGCCCCAGCATTTT.

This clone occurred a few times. The DNA of the CDR3 is TGTGCCAGCAGCTTAGGAGGGGGAGAAACTGAAGCTTTCTTT. Residues: CASSLGGGETEAFF. The genes are TRBV11-2 and TRBJ1-1; a possible D gene is TRBD1 (6 bases). The CDR3 is made up of 14 amino acids. V lost 1 base, J lost 5 bases, and 11 bases lay in between. Looked up from germline, CDR1 is SGHAT and CDR2 is FQNNGV.

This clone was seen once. CDR3 in amino acids: CSAYRGDQETQYF. CDR3 nucleotide sequence: TGCAGCGCTTACAGGGGCGACCAAGAGACCCAGTACTTC. The chain recombines TRBV29-1 with TRBJ2-5, with 7 nucleotides matching TRBD1. Germline V gene lookup returns CDR1 SQVTM and CDR2 ANQGSEA. There are 13 residues in the CDR3. V gave up 7 bases and J gave up 0 bases; unmatched junction bases: 5. Combining the CDR3 with reference TRBV29-1 and TRBJ2-5 gives the whole variable domain SAVISQKPSRDICQRGTSLTIQCQVDSQVTMMFWYRQQPGQSLTLIATANQGSEATYESGFVIDKFPISRPNLTFSTLTVSNMSPEDSSIYLCSAYRGDQETQYFGPGTRLLVL.